Below are 22 T cell receptor beta chains sequenced from a single sample in a study of response to subunit inactivated influenza vaccine. TCRdb independently ran MiXCR on the RT-PCR reads; one entry per CDR3 protein. The sample consists of 250,000 to 350,000 distinct CDR3 sequences, roughly 20% of them appearing once. The source material was PBMCs from blood, sampled about 19 months after vaccination. Source of these receptors: a man aged 50 to 69 who received an inactivated influenza vaccine.

This chain links TRBV18 with TRBJ1-5; D is unresolved. There are 14 residues in the CDR3. V lost 1 base and J 0 bases, leaving 4 bases between the germline ends. Germline values: CDR1 KGHSH, CDR2 LQKENI. The CDR3 DNA reads as TGTGCCAGCTCACCACAGTATAGCAATCAGCCCCAGCATTTT. This sequence encodes CASSPQYSNQPQHF.

This clonotype was observed at least ten times. The chain is built from TRBV6-2 or TRBV6-3 and TRBJ1-1, with a possible D match to TRBD1 (5 bases). The germline CDR1 and CDR2 sequences are MNHEY and SVGEGT. The CDR3 has 19 residues. V was trimmed by 0 bases and J by 0 bases, leaving 20 bases between them. CDR3 coding DNA: TGTGCCAGCAGTTACTCGACGGGACTCCGGGACGGCATGAACACTGAAGCTTTCTTT. Translation: CASSYSTGLRDGMNTEAFF.

The chain couples TRBV4-3 to TRBJ2-7; D remains unclear. There are 13 residues in the CDR3. The V and J ends lost 1 base and 6 bases respectively, with 10 bases between them. Per the germline V gene, CDR1 is LGHNA and CDR2 is YSLEER. CDR3 residues: CASSQASRSEQYF. In nucleotides, the CDR3 is TGCGCCAGCAGCCAAGCTTCCAGAAGCGAGCAGTACTTC.

This clonotype appeared a few times. This chain links TRBV5-1 with TRBJ2-1; TRBD1 is a possible D gene (7 bases). The CDR3 spans 16 residues. Per germline, CDR1 SGHRS and CDR2 YFSETQ. V lost 3 bases and J 4 bases, leaving 17 bases between the germline ends. The chain's CDR3 is CASSSRWRDSYNEQFF. CDR3 in DNA: TGCGCCAGCAGCTCGAGGTGGCGGGACAGTTACAATGAGCAGTTCTTC.

Only one count was recorded for this clonotype. The chain uses TRBV18 and TRBJ2-2, with TRBD2 identical over 14 bases. CDR1 and CDR2 from the germline V gene are KGHSH and LQKENI. The CDR3 is made up of 19 amino acids. V gave up 3 bases and J gave up 5 bases; unmatched junction bases: 11. For the CDR3, the DNA is TGTGCCAGCTCACCCGTCACGACTAGCGGGAGGGCCGGAACCGGGGAGCTGTTTTTT. Its translation is CASSPVTTSGRAGTGELFF.

The rearrangement uses TRBV15 and TRBJ1-1; D is possibly TRBD1 (5 bases). Germline V gene lookup returns CDR1 LNHNV and CDR2 YYDKDF (reference sequence). V lost 0 bases to trimming and J lost 11 bases, with 13 bases between them. The CDR3 sequence is 13 residues long. The CDR3 DNA follows: TGTGCCACCAGCAGAGATCCGACAGAGCAGGCTTTCTTT. It yields the protein CATSRDPTEQAFF.

The chain couples TRBV29-1 to TRBJ2-1, with a possible D match to TRBD2 (5 bases). V lost 3 bases to trimming and J lost 10 bases, with 13 bases between them. This CDR3 is built from 12 residues. CDR1 is SQVTM, CDR2 ANQGSEA, per germline. The CDR3 coding sequence is TGCAGCGTTGATTTCCCCTGGGAGGAGCAGTTCTTC. Residues: CSVDFPWEEQFF.

This chain's CDR3 is CASSPGFQDTQYF. In nucleotides, the CDR3 is TGCGCCAGCAGTCCAGGGTTTCAAGATACGCAGTATTTT. J is TRBJ2-3 and V is TRBV10-1; D may be TRBD1 (5 bases). The V gene's germline CDR1 is WNHNN and CDR2 SYGVQD (reference sequence). Trimming shortened V by 5 bases and J by 5 bases, and 11 bases separated the two germline ends. This CDR3 has 13 residues.

This clonotype was seen a few times. The junction differs from germline at one of its ends, possibly a read error. The rearrangement joins TRBV5-4 to TRBJ1-1; 7 nucleotides agree with TRBD1. Germline V gene data show CDR1 as SGHNT and CDR2 as YYREEE (reference sequence). The CDR3 covers 17 residues. In DNA form, the CDR3 reads TGTGCCAGCAGTTTGGGGTCGACAGGGCCATTGAGCACTGAAGCTTTCTTT. Its translation: CASSLGSTGPLSTEAFF.

The rearrangement joins TRBV5-1 to TRBJ2-6, with D tentatively TRBD1 or TRBD2 (5 bases each). This CDR3 is built from 16 residues. V was cut by 4 bases and J by 0 bases, with 11 bases left in between. CDR1 and CDR2 (germline): SGHRS, YFSETQ. CDR3 sequence: CASSPPGHSGANVLTF. For the CDR3, the DNA is TGCGCCAGCAGCCCGCCGGGGCACTCTGGGGCCAACGTCCTGACTTTC.

Many counts were recorded for this clonotype. The junction departs from the called germline gene at one end, perhaps through a read error. The rearrangement joins TRBV5-1 to TRBJ2-1; D is possibly TRBD2 (5 bases). CDR3 size: 14 residues. CDR1 is SGHRS and CDR2 is YFSETQ in the germline V gene. This CDR3 is CASSLAGVYNEQFF. CDR3 nucleotide sequence: TGTGCCAGCAGTTTAGCCGGGGTCTACAATGAGCAGTTCTTC.

This sequence joins TRBV5-4 and TRBJ2-5; 8 nucleotides match TRBD2. V dropped 3 bases and J dropped 5; count of bases not matched to a gene: 9. The CDR3 has 15 amino acids. The germline gives CDR1 SGHNT, CDR2 YYREEE (reference sequence). The CDR3 nucleotides are TGTGCCAGCAGCTCCCGGGGGGGAGTACGGGAGACCCAGTACTTC. Translating gives CASSSRGGVRETQYF.

This clonotype has just a few counts. The chain couples TRBV6-2 or TRBV6-3 to TRBJ1-2; D gene uncertain. The CDR3 length is 13 residues. The V end lost 6 bases, the J end lost 5 bases, and 13 bases lay between the germline ends. Germline CDR1 reads MNHEY; CDR2 reads SVGEGT. The CDR3 protein is CASRTLDGYGYTF. CDR3 nucleotides: TGTGCCAGCAGAACTTTGGACGGATATGGCTACACCTTC.

This rearrangement joins TRBV6-5 to TRBJ1-6; a weak D match, TRBD1 (5 bases). CDR3 length: 12 amino acids. Per germline, CDR1 MNHEY and CDR2 SVGAGI. V was cut by 6 bases and J by 10 bases, with 10 bases left in between. The CDR3 region has the DNA TGTGCCAGCAGACAGGTGCGGTCACCCCTCCACTTT. Amino acid sequence: CASRQVRSPLHF.

In its sample, this clonotype was seen a few times. The CDR3 DNA reads TGCAGTGCTAGAGAAAGGGGAATGCGCACTGAAGCTTTCTTT. The encoded protein is CSARERGMRTEAFF. V and J are TRBV20-1 and TRBJ1-1; possible D gene TRBD1, 5 bases. Germline CDR1 reads DFQATT; CDR2 reads SNEGSKA (reference sequence). V was cut by 0 bases and J by 4 bases, with 12 bases left in between. The CDR3 covers 14 residues.

The chain joins TRBV7-6 to TRBJ2-1; possible D gene TRBD2, 5 bases. Looked up from germline, CDR1 is SGHVS and CDR2 is FNYEAQ. V was shortened by 5 bases and J by 4 bases, with 15 bases between the two germline ends. The CDR3 loop spans 15 amino acids. CDR3: CASSRSGSLYNEQFF. CDR3 DNA: TGTGCCAGCAGCCGTAGTGGGAGCCTATACAATGAGCAGTTCTTC. The complete variable domain, with remaining parts taken from reference TRBV7-6 and TRBJ2-1, reads GAGVSQSPRYKVTKRGQDVALRCDPISGHVSLYWYRQALGQGPEFLTYFNYEAQQDKSGLPNDRFSAERPEGSISTLTIQRTEQRDSAMYRCASSRSGSLYNEQFFGPGTRLTVL.

The chain joins TRBV2 to TRBJ2-1; D ambiguous. The CDR3 has 13 residues. V dropped 3 bases and J dropped 8 bases, with 11 bases sitting between them. In germline, CDR1 is SNHLY, CDR2 FYNNEI. CDR3 amino acids: CASSDLSMDEQFF. The CDR3 region has the DNA TGTGCCAGCAGTGACCTGAGTATGGATGAGCAGTTCTTC. Together with reference TRBV2 and TRBJ2-1, the CDR3 gives the full variable domain: EPEVTQTPSHQVTQMGQEVILRCVPISNHLYFYWYRQILGQKVEFLVSFYNNEISEKSEIFDDQFSVERPDGSNFTLKIRSTKLEDSAMYFCASSDLSMDEQFFGPGTRLTVL.

In its sample, this clonotype was seen a few times. The chain uses TRBV28 and TRBJ2-5; 9 nucleotides agree with TRBD1. The CDR3 is 19 amino acids. CDR1 and CDR2 (germline): MDHEN, SYDVKM. V dropped 6 bases and J dropped 7; count of bases not matched to a gene: 24. This CDR3 is CASSPGPLGRQGGIVTQYF. In nucleotides, the CDR3 is TGTGCCAGCAGCCCGGGGCCGTTGGGGAGACAGGGGGGGATTGTGACCCAGTACTTC.

This clonotype came up a few times. This chain uses TRBV6-5 with TRBJ1-2, with no clear D. The CDR3 loop spans 15 amino acids. The V and J ends lost 4 bases and 5 bases respectively, with 17 bases between them. CDR1 and CDR2 (germline): MNHEY, SVGAGI. As DNA, the CDR3 is TGTGCCAGCAGTTTGACCGGGCAGCGGGGATATGGCTACACCTTC. Protein: CASSLTGQRGYGYTF.

The chain employs TRBV4-1 and TRBJ1-1, with a tentative D call TRBD1 (6 bases). Deletions cut 3 bases from V and 6 bases from J, with 20 bases between. The CDR3 spans 16 residues. The germline CDR1 and CDR2 sequences are MGHRA and YSYEKL. The CDR3 DNA is TGCGCCAGCAGCCAGGCGGGGACACTCCCCCCCCCTGAAGCTTTCTTT. Protein: CASSQAGTLPPPEAFF.

This clonotype was picked up a small number of times. The chain employs TRBV20-1 and TRBJ1-2, with D possibly matching TRBD1 (6 bases). The CDR3 covers 14 residues. Germline V gene lookup returns CDR1 DFQATT and CDR2 SNEGSKA (reference sequence). V lost 5 bases, J lost 4 bases, and 17 bases lay in between. CDR3 coding DNA: TGCAGTGCTTCACCCGGACAGAGAAGCTATGGCTACACCTTC. This encodes CSASPGQRSYGYTF.

This clonotype was picked up a small number of times. The chain is built from TRBV6-2 or TRBV6-3 and TRBJ2-7; tentatively, D is TRBD1 (6 bases). This CDR3 is 15 amino acids long. The germline V gene encodes CDR1 MNHEY and CDR2 SVGEGT. V was pared by 6 bases and J by 1 base, with 16 bases between. The CDR3 region has the DNA TGTGCCAGCAGCCCCGACAGGCCCAGATCCTACGAGCAGTACTTC. It translates to CASSPDRPRSYEQYF.